These 30 T cell receptor beta chains were sequenced from one sample in a study of blood T cell repertoires in COVID-19. Sequencing used immunoSEQ multiplex PCR; TCRdb keeps in-frame clones, though not all of them. The sample consists of around 310,000 clones, around 90% of them appearing once. Sequencing used peripheral blood. The receptors stem from a middle-aged woman with COVID-19, enrolled during active disease.

V gene TRBV28 combines with J gene TRBJ1-2; TRBD1 is a possible D gene (5 bases). Germline lookup yields CDR1 MDHEN and CDR2 SYDVKM. The V end lost 7 bases, the J end lost 2 bases, and 26 bases lay between the germline ends. The CDR3 totals 18 residues. The CDR3 is CASNPKFQGTVTNYGYTF. CDR3 bases: TGTGCCAGCAACCCCAAATTCCAGGGAACGGTAACCAACTATGGCTACACCTTC.

The chain employs TRBV29-1 and TRBJ2-7; possibly TRBD2 for D (5 bases). Per the germline V gene, CDR1 is SQVTM and CDR2 is ANQGSEA. The CDR3 consists of 13 residues. V was shortened by 3 bases and J by 0 bases, with 9 bases between the two germline ends. The CDR3 loop is CSVETKSSYEQYF. Written as DNA, the CDR3 is TGCAGCGTTGAGACTAAAAGCTCCTACGAGCAGTACTTC.

A few counts support this clone. The V call is TRBV28, the J call TRBJ1-3; D remains unclear. Germline V gives CDR1 MDHEN, CDR2 SYDVKM. The CDR3 is 11 amino acids. V was cut by 5 bases and J by 8 bases, with 7 bases left in between. In DNA form, the CDR3 reads TGTGCCAGCAGTCCCCGGGACACCATATATTTT. It yields the protein CASSPRDTIYF.

Details on this clone: The sample carries other DNA sequences with the same CDR3. The V and J genes are TRBV6-5 and TRBJ2-1, with 11 bases lining up with TRBD2. J lost 7 bases, V lost 6 bases, and 8 bases had no gene match. The V gene's germline CDR1 is MNHEY and CDR2 SVGAGI. The CDR3 covers 15 residues. CDR3 coding DNA: TGTGCCAGCAGCTATAGCGGGGGGGCCGGTAATGAGCAGTTCTTC. It encodes CASSYSGGAGNEQFF.

This clone was counted only a few times. This chain links TRBV28 with TRBJ1-3; a possible D gene is TRBD1 (5 bases). CDR1 and CDR2 from the germline V gene are MDHEN and SYDVKM. The CDR3 runs 14 residues. The V end lost 7 bases, the J end lost 6 bases, and 16 bases lay between the germline ends. CDR3 sequence (DNA): TGTGCCAGCACTCCCCAGGGTAGGGAAAACACCATATATTTT. Translation: CASTPQGRENTIYF.

This sequence joins TRBV7-2 and TRBJ2-6; possible D gene TRBD1, 5 bases. Trimming removed 4 bases at V and 5 bases at J, with 21 bases between. From germline, CDR1 is SGHTA and CDR2 FQGNSA. This CDR3 has 18 amino acids. This CDR3 reads CASSSTDTSLFRANVLTF. CDR3 nucleotides: TGTGCCAGCAGCTCGACGGACACCTCCCTCTTTAGGGCCAACGTCCTGACTTTC.

CDR3 DNA: TGTGCCAGCAGCTTAGGGACAGGACGTTATGGCTACACCTTC. Protein product: CASSLGTGRYGYTF. The chain is built from TRBV13 and TRBJ1-2; a possible D gene is TRBD1 (6 bases). V was cut by 0 bases and J by 5 bases, with 10 bases left in between. CDR3 length: 14 residues. Looked up from germline, CDR1 is PRHDT and CDR2 is FYEKMQ (reference sequence).

The chain combines TRBV5-1 with TRBJ1-2; 8 bases agree with TRBD1. The trim removed 4 bases at V and 5 bases at J, leaving 10 bases unmatched. Germline V gives CDR1 SGHRS, CDR2 YFSETQ. The CDR3 has 15 residues. In nucleotides, the CDR3 is TGCGCCAGCAGCGCAAGCAGGGGGCGCGAGTATGGCTACACCTTC. Its protein product is CASSASRGREYGYTF.

The chain recombines TRBV24-1 with TRBJ2-3; TRBD1 aligns across 11 bases. The J segment lost 4 bases and the V segment lost 7 bases, leaving 6 bases of the junction unmatched. The CDR3 is made up of 15 amino acids. Germline V lookup: CDR1 KGHDR, CDR2 SFDVKD. The CDR3 DNA is TGTGCCACCAGCCGGGGACAGGGGGTTTCAGATACGCAGTATTTT. Translating it yields CATSRGQGVSDTQYF.

This clone was recorded a few times. The chain employs TRBV12-3 or TRBV12-4 and TRBJ1-1, with D possibly matching TRBD1 (5 bases). The V and J ends lost 0 bases and 6 bases respectively, with 5 bases between them. This CDR3 comprises 12 residues. The CDR3 loop is CASSLAGAEAFF. The DNA for the CDR3 is TGTGCCAGCAGTTTAGCAGGGGCTGAAGCTTTCTTT.

The rearrangement joins TRBV11-3 to TRBJ1-1, with a tentative D call TRBD1 (6 bases). Germline values: CDR1 SGHNT, CDR2 YENEEA. V gave up 4 bases and J gave up 8 bases, with 11 bases separating them. The CDR3 loop spans 12 amino acids. This CDR3 is CASSSTGTEAFF. The CDR3 nucleotides are TGTGCCAGCAGCTCAACCGGGACAGAAGCTTTCTTT. Using reference TRBV11-3 and TRBJ1-1 for the parts outside the CDR3, the full variable domain is EAGVVQSPRYKIIEKKQPVAFWCNPISGHNTLYWYLQNLGQGPELLIRYENEEAVDDSQLPKDRFSAERLKGVDSTLKIQPAELGDSAVYLCASSSTGTEAFFGQGTRLTVV.

The chain joins TRBV18 to TRBJ1-1; possibly TRBD1 for D (6 bases). Trimming pared 3 bases from V and 2 bases from J, leaving 16 bases between. Germline lookup yields CDR1 KGHSH and CDR2 LQKENI. The CDR3 spans 16 residues. The CDR3: CASSPGAGSFNTEAFF. Here the CDR3 DNA reads TGTGCCAGCTCACCGGGGGCAGGGTCGTTCAACACTGAAGCTTTCTTT.

The chain links TRBV6-2 or TRBV6-3 to TRBJ1-2, with 8 positions matching TRBD1. The germline gives CDR1 MNHEY, CDR2 SVGEGT. The V gene end was trimmed by 0 bases and the J gene end by 8 bases; junction bases not matched to a gene: 5. There are 14 residues in the CDR3. The CDR3 coding sequence is TGTGCCAGCAGTTACTCGAGATCAGGGGGCGGCTACACCTTC. This encodes CASSYSRSGGGYTF.

This clone was detected once. V gene TRBV29-1 combines with J gene TRBJ2-2; perhaps TRBD1 as D (6 bases). The CDR3 is 17 amino acids. Germline V gene sequence: CDR1 SQVTM, CDR2 ANQGSEA. V lost 5 bases to trimming and J lost 0 bases, with 19 bases between them. CDR3 sequence: CSVITQGLPSNTGELFF. CDR3 in DNA: TGCAGCGTTATAACACAGGGCCTCCCCTCGAACACCGGGGAGCTGTTTTTT.

The chain recombines TRBV5-1 with TRBJ2-7, with D uncertain. Germline assignment: CDR1 SGHRS and CDR2 YFSETQ. This CDR3 has 15 residues. Trimming removed 6 bases at V and 0 bases at J, with 16 bases between. The CDR3 here is CASTPAAGTSYEQYF. Here the CDR3 DNA reads TGCGCCAGCACCCCTGCGGCCGGTACCTCCTACGAGCAGTACTTC.

This chain links TRBV5-5 with TRBJ1-1; D may be TRBD1 (5 bases). Germline CDR1 SGHKS, CDR2 YYEKEE (reference sequence). V lost 1 base, J lost 3 bases, and 10 bases lay in between. The CDR3 has 14 amino acids. Here the CDR3 reads CASSLWGRDTEAFF. DNA of the CDR3: TGTGCCAGCAGCTTGTGGGGGAGGGACACTGAAGCTTTCTTT.

This clone came up once. This rearrangement joins TRBV27 to TRBJ1-4; 8 bases agree with TRBD1. Germline V lookup: CDR1 MNHEY, CDR2 SMNVEV (reference sequence). V shed 2 bases, J shed 8 bases, and the junction held 7 bases outside the gene matches. The CDR3 is 15 residues long. Here the CDR3 reads CASSLQGARREKLFF. In DNA form, the CDR3 reads TGTGCCAGCAGTTTACAGGGGGCGCGGAGAGAAAAACTGTTTTTT. Full variable domain (remainder filled in from reference TRBV27 and TRBJ1-4): EAQVTQNPRYLITVTGKKLTVTCSQNMNHEYMSWYRQDPGLGLRQIYYSMNVEVTDKGDVPEGYKVSRKEKRNFPLILESPSPNQTSLYFCASSLQGARREKLFFGSGTQLSVL.

The V and J genes are TRBV6-5 and TRBJ1-1; maybe TRBD1 (5 bases). Trimming pared 5 bases from V and 6 bases from J, leaving 16 bases between. CDR1 is MNHEY, CDR2 SVGAGI, per germline. This CDR3 comprises 14 residues. CDR3 in amino acids: CASSPPSPGAEAFF. The CDR3 DNA reads as TGTGCCAGCAGTCCCCCCAGTCCGGGGGCTGAAGCTTTCTTT.

The chain uses TRBV2 and TRBJ1-2; 8 positions agree with TRBD1. The CDR3 length is 12 residues. The V gene's germline CDR1 is SNHLY and CDR2 FYNNEI. The junction had 7 bases not matched to a gene; V was cut back by 6 bases and J by 10 bases. The CDR3 spells CASRLDRVDYTF. In DNA, the CDR3 is TGTGCCAGCAGATTGGACAGGGTGGACTACACCTTC. Variable domain in full (rest from reference TRBV2 and TRBJ1-2): EPEVTQTPSHQVTQMGQEVILRCVPISNHLYFYWYRQILGQKVEFLVSFYNNEISEKSEIFDDQFSVERPDGSNFTLKIRSTKLEDSAMYFCASRLDRVDYTFGSGTRLTVV.

The chain is built from TRBV28 and TRBJ1-5; D is perhaps TRBD1 (5 bases). The V end was cut by 2 bases, the J end by 9 bases, with 5 bases between. The CDR3 consists of 11 residues. Germline values: CDR1 MDHEN, CDR2 SYDVKM. The DNA for the CDR3 is TGTGCCAGCAGTTTACAGGGGCCCCAGCATTTT. This gives the protein CASSLQGPQHF.

This clone has just one count. The V gene is TRBV6-5, the J gene TRBJ1-2; 7 nucleotides match TRBD1. Germline V gives CDR1 MNHEY, CDR2 SVGAGI. J lost 3 bases, V lost 6 bases, and 4 bases had no gene match. The CDR3 is 13 residues long. The CDR3 region is CASRIDRDYGYTF. CDR3 coding DNA: TGTGCCAGCAGGATTGACAGGGACTATGGCTACACCTTC.

The CDR3 protein is CASSFDRTYEQYF. CDR3 nucleotides: TGTGCCAGCAGCTTTGACAGAACCTACGAGCAGTACTTC. The chain carries TRBV5-6 and TRBJ2-7; weak D call: TRBD1 (5 bases). The CDR3 extends over 13 amino acids. V was shortened by 2 bases and J by 2 bases, with 8 bases between the two germline ends. Germline assignment: CDR1 SGHDT and CDR2 YYEEEE.

The V call is TRBV12-3 or TRBV12-4, the J call TRBJ2-7; perhaps TRBD2 as D (5 bases). Trimming took 6 bases from V and 3 from J, leaving 9 bases between them. The CDR3 covers 12 residues. CDR3 residues: CASSPGGYEQYF. Written as DNA, the CDR3 is TGTGCCAGCAGCCCCGGAGGCTACGAGCAGTACTTC.

This chain connects TRBV30 to TRBJ1-6, with D hard to call. The V end lost 3 bases, the J end lost 7 bases, and 19 bases lay between the germline ends. From germline, CDR1 is GTSNPN and CDR2 SVGIG (reference sequence). This CDR3 has 16 residues. The CDR3 DNA reads as TGTGCCTGGAGATACGGTAATATGGTTCGGAATTCACCCCTCCACTTT. It codes for CAWRYGNMVRNSPLHF. The whole variable domain, filled in from reference TRBV30 and TRBJ1-6, reads SQTIHQWPATLVQPVGSPLSLECTVEGTSNPNLYWYRQAAGRGLQLLFYSVGIGQISSEVPQNLSASRPQDRQFILSSKKLLLSDSGFYLCAWRYGNMVRNSPLHFGNGTRLTVT.

The chain carries TRBV5-5 and TRBJ1-2; D remains unclear. This CDR3 region has 15 residues. Germline CDR1 and CDR2: SGHKS and YYEKEE (reference sequence). V lost 0 bases to trimming and J lost 0 bases, with 9 bases between them. The CDR3 DNA sequence: TGTGCCAGCAGCTTGGAAAGTGCGGCTAACTATGGCTACACCTTC. This sequence encodes CASSLESAANYGYTF. The variable domain in full, with the rest retrieved from reference TRBV5-5 and TRBJ1-2, is DAGVTQSPTHLIKTRGQQVTLRCSPISGHKSVSWYQQVLGQGPQFIFQYYEKEERGRGNFPDRFSARQFPNYSSELNVNALLLGDSALYLCASSLESAANYGYTFGSGTRLTVV.

To note about this clone: One junction end disagrees with the germline gene, perhaps due to a read error. The chain combines TRBV15 with TRBJ2-1; a possible D gene is TRBD1 (6 bases). Germline V CDR1 and CDR2: LNHNV, YYDKDF (reference sequence). The CDR3 has 13 residues. The CDR3 loop is CATSKGTRNGQFF. In DNA form, the CDR3 reads TGTGCCACCAGCAAAGGGACAAGGAATGGGCAGTTCTTC.

The gene calls are TRBV29-1 and TRBJ1-2, with D possibly being TRBD1 (5 bases). Germline values: CDR1 SQVTM, CDR2 ANQGSEA. CDR3 length equals 11 residues. The ends were cut back, 5 bases at V and 7 bases at J, with 11 bases in the middle. The CDR3 region is CSVTGHGGYTF. The CDR3 coding sequence is TGCAGCGTTACAGGTCACGGTGGCTACACCTTC.

The chain couples TRBV4-2 to TRBJ2-3, with a weak D call TRBD2 (6 bases). The CDR3 totals 15 residues. The ends were cut back, 3 bases at V and 7 bases at J, with 17 bases in the middle. Germline lookup yields CDR1 LGHNA and CDR2 YNFKEQ. CDR3 loop: CASSQDRGIVNTQYF. The CDR3 nucleotides read TGTGCCAGCAGCCAGGACCGGGGGATCGTAAATACGCAGTATTTT.

The rearrangement uses TRBV7-6 and TRBJ2-7; 11 bases agree with TRBD1. The CDR3 loop spans 15 amino acids. From germline, CDR1 is SGHVS and CDR2 FNYEAQ. The V and J ends lost 0 bases and 5 bases, in that order; junction bases with no gene match: 3. The CDR3 DNA is TGTGCCAGCAGCTTAGCCGGGACAGGGGGTCACGAGCAGTACTTC. Amino acids: CASSLAGTGGHEQYF.

The gene calls are TRBV5-1 and TRBJ2-6, with a possible D match to TRBD2 (5 bases). V was pared by 5 bases and J by 0 bases, with 18 bases between. Looked up from germline, CDR1 is SGHRS and CDR2 is YFSETQ. The CDR3 is made up of 18 amino acids. The CDR3 region has the DNA TGCGCCAGCAGTCGATCACGGGGTCAAGACTCTGGGGCCAACGTCCTGACTTTC. This translates into CASSRSRGQDSGANVLTF.